The next 12 T cell receptor beta chains were all read from a single sample in a study of T cell responses to AZD1222 COVID-19 vaccine. Clones were read by immunoSEQ multiplex PCR, and TCRdb kept only the in-frame ones, dropping some. The sample has 150,000 to 200,000 clones; more than 80% are singletons. The sample in question was peripheral blood, obtained on day 0 of AZD1222 vaccination. The receptors here all came from an adult in good health.

The chain links TRBV7-2 to TRBJ2-1, with a weak D call TRBD1 (5 bases). The germline V gene has CDR1 SGHTA and CDR2 FQGNSA. V was pared by 6 bases and J by 4 bases, with 28 bases between. The CDR3 is 19 amino acids. Written as DNA, the CDR3 is TGTGCCAGCAGACCAAACCCCTTCCAGGGCCCGCGGTTATACAATGAGCAGTTCTTC. Residues: CASRPNPFQGPRLYNEQFF.

The chain recombines TRBV2 with TRBJ1-6, with 8 bases aligning to TRBD1. V was clipped by 8 bases and J by 5 bases; unmatched bases: 8. Germline V gives CDR1 SNHLY, CDR2 FYNNEI. The CDR3 is 15 amino acids. Here the CDR3 reads CASRTGRVNNSPLHF. The CDR3 coding sequence is TGTGCCAGCCGGACAGGGAGGGTCAATAATTCACCCCTCCACTTT.

The chain employs TRBV11-2 and TRBJ1-1, with TRBD1 as a possible D gene (6 bases). Germline loops: CDR1 SGHAT, CDR2 FQNNGV. This CDR3 is 15 amino acids long. The V end was cut by 5 bases, the J end by 3 bases, with 16 bases between. The CDR3 protein is CASSRQGLGDTEAFF. CDR3 DNA sequence: TGTGCCAGCAGCCGCCAGGGGCTGGGAGACACTGAAGCTTTCTTT.

This CDR3 is CATSRVGTGAQPQHF. CDR3 DNA sequence: TGTGCCACCAGCAGAGTCGGGACAGGGGCTCAGCCCCAGCATTTT. The chain recombines TRBV15 with TRBJ1-5; 10 bases line up with TRBD1. The CDR3 length is 15 residues. CDR1 is LNHNV and CDR2 is YYDKDF in the germline V gene (reference sequence). J lost 6 bases, V lost 1 base, and 3 bases had no gene match.

This rearrangement joins TRBV13 to TRBJ1-1, with 9 positions matching TRBD1. The germline gives CDR1 PRHDT, CDR2 FYEKMQ (reference sequence). This CDR3 region has 14 residues. V shed 5 bases and J 3 bases; nucleotides not matched to a gene: 4. CDR3: CASSPGTGYTEAFF. DNA for the CDR3: TGTGCCAGCAGCCCCGGGACAGGGTACACTGAAGCTTTCTTT.

The gene calls are TRBV19 and TRBJ1-6; no reliable D call. Germline CDR1 and CDR2: LNHDA and SQIVND (reference sequence). This CDR3 region has 15 residues. Trimming removed 5 bases from V and 9 bases from J, with 17 bases in between. Here the CDR3 DNA reads TGTGCCAGTAGTCTCGACCCATTCCAAGGTTCACCCCTCCACTTT. It codes for CASSLDPFQGSPLHF.

The chain is built from TRBV10-3 and TRBJ2-3; 8 bases agree with TRBD1. The CDR3 is made up of 12 amino acids. V lost 7 bases and J lost 5; bases outside the gene matches: 2. The V gene's germline CDR1 is ENHRY and CDR2 SYGVKD. CDR3 loop: CAIKDRGDTQYF. The CDR3 DNA sequence: TGTGCCATCAAAGACAGGGGAGATACGCAGTATTTT.

On this clone: The sample carries other DNA sequences with the same CDR3. This sequence joins TRBV6-5 and TRBJ2-5; D might be TRBD1 (6 bases). This CDR3 is 14 amino acids long. V was shortened by 0 bases and J by 4 bases, with 9 bases between the two germline ends. Germline V CDR1 and CDR2: MNHEY, SVGAGI. CDR3 sequence (DNA): TGTGCCAGCAGTTACTCGCAGGGGCGAGAGACCCAGTACTTC. Translating gives CASSYSQGRETQYF.

V and J are TRBV11-2 and TRBJ1-1; D gene unclear. CDR3 size: 13 residues. Trimming left V 2 bases short and J 4 bases short, with 8 bases between. Germline V lookup: CDR1 SGHAT, CDR2 FQNNGV. CDR3 nucleotides: TGTGCCAGCAGCTTACAGGAGCGCACTGAAGCTTTCTTT. Translating gives CASSLQERTEAFF.

The chain uses TRBV3-1 (or the pseudogene TRBV3-2) and TRBJ2-7, with TRBD2 matching over 8 bases. The CDR3 length is 16 residues. From germline, CDR1 is LGHDT and CDR2 YNNKEL (reference sequence). V gave up 1 base and J gave up 5 bases; unmatched junction bases: 10. The CDR3, as DNA: TGTGCCAGCAGCCAAGGTCTTGGCGGGAGGTACGACGAGCAGTACTTC. Its protein is CASSQGLGGRYDEQYF.

This chain connects TRBV18 to TRBJ2-3; 8 bases line up with TRBD2. CDR3 length: 16 amino acids. V dropped 3 bases and J dropped 1; count of bases not matched to a gene: 6. Germline loops: CDR1 KGHSH, CDR2 LQKENI. In nucleotides, the CDR3 is TGTGCCAGCTCACCGGTAGCGGGAATCGGCACAGATACGCAGTATTTT. Amino acids: CASSPVAGIGTDTQYF.

The V gene is TRBV18, the J gene TRBJ2-7, with D possibly TRBD2 on 6 matching bases. CDR3 length equals 14 residues. Germline loops: CDR1 KGHSH, CDR2 LQKENI. With 4 bases removed from V and 4 bases from J, the gap between germline ends came to 14 bases. The CDR3 loop is CASSRGLDEYEQYF. DNA for the CDR3: TGTGCCAGCTCACGGGGACTGGACGAATACGAGCAGTACTTC.